A single sample gave rise to the 29 T cell receptor beta chains below, sequenced in a study of glioma-infiltrating T cells after dendritic cell vaccination. Sequencing used immunoSEQ multiplex PCR; TCRdb keeps in-frame clones, though not all of them. The sample consists of fewer than 25,000 clones, 79% of them appearing once. Here the sequenced sample was blood, taken before dendritic cell vaccination. The receptors derive from a human donor with glioblastoma.

In this sample, this clone turned up once. The rearrangement joins TRBV27 to TRBJ1-1, with 9 bases that match TRBD1. Trimming removed 1 base from V and 11 bases from J; junction bases left unmatched: 14. Germline CDR1 is MNHEY and CDR2 is SMNVEV (reference sequence). CDR3 length: 16 residues. This CDR3 is CASSLYGDRARFRAFF. CDR3 coding DNA: TGTGCCAGCAGTTTATATGGGGACAGGGCCCGATTTCGCGCTTTCTTT.

This chain connects TRBV11-2 to TRBJ2-1; D is possibly TRBD2 (6 bases). Germline assignment: CDR1 SGHAT and CDR2 FQNNGV. This CDR3 contains 16 residues. Deletions cut 2 bases from V and 6 bases from J, with 17 bases between. This CDR3 reads CASSLFGSSAGNEQFF. DNA of the CDR3: TGTGCCAGCAGCTTATTCGGGAGCAGTGCGGGCAATGAGCAGTTCTTC.

The chain employs TRBV6-5 and TRBJ2-7, with D tentatively TRBD2 (5 bases). The V gene's germline CDR1 is MNHEY and CDR2 SVGAGI. The CDR3 spans 12 residues. Trimming removed 11 bases at V and 8 bases at J, with 19 bases between. The CDR3 loop is CAVGSAPIQQYF. In DNA, the CDR3 is TGTGCCGTTGGTAGCGCTCCTATTCAGCAGTACTTC.

The rearrangement links TRBV9 to TRBJ2-2; possible D gene TRBD1, 5 bases. The CDR3 covers 15 residues. Trimming left V 6 bases short and J 5 bases short, with 17 bases between. In germline, CDR1 is SGDLS, CDR2 YYNGEE. The CDR3 DNA sequence: TGTGCCAGCACCGATGTCAGGGAAAGAACCGGGGAGCTGTTTTTT. Residues: CASTDVRERTGELFF.

V usage is TRBV11-2 and J usage is TRBJ1-2; 10 nucleotides align to TRBD1. The CDR3 runs 15 residues. CDR1 and CDR2 (germline): SGHAT, FQNNGV. With 0 bases clipped from V and 8 bases from J, the junction kept 6 bases outside the gene matches. The CDR3 DNA follows: TGTGCCAGCAGCTTAGATAGACAGGGGGCTCGGGGCTACACCTTC. Its protein product is CASSLDRQGARGYTF.

This clone has just a few counts. This sequence joins TRBV4-2 and TRBJ1-2, with TRBD1 matching 9 bases. Germline CDR1 reads LGHNA; CDR2 reads YNFKEQ. V lost 5 bases and J lost 4; bases outside the gene matches: 8. The CDR3 consists of 15 residues. CDR3 region: CASSSGTGIFYGYTF. CDR3 sequence (DNA): TGTGCCAGCAGCTCCGGGACAGGGATATTCTATGGCTACACCTTC.

The chain carries TRBV6-1 and TRBJ1-5; D may be TRBD1 (5 bases). The CDR3 consists of 13 residues. The germline gives CDR1 MNHNS, CDR2 SASEGT. V lost 9 bases to trimming and J lost 0 bases, with 9 bases between them. The CDR3 spells CASDRSSNQPQHF. DNA for the CDR3: TGTGCCAGTGACAGATCTAGCAATCAGCCCCAGCATTTT.

V and J are TRBV23-1 and TRBJ2-2; possibly TRBD1 for D (6 bases). TRBV23-1 falls under the ORF class, with uncertain function. This CDR3 spans 16 amino acids. V was clipped by 0 bases and J by 4 bases, with 12 bases between them. In DNA, the CDR3 is TGCGCCAGCAGTCAATCTTGGGGGCTGTTCACCGGGGAGCTGTTTTTT. This translates into CASSQSWGLFTGELFF.

This rearrangement joins TRBV5-6 to TRBJ2-2, with 7 bases identical to TRBD1. CDR1 and CDR2 from the germline V gene are SGHDT and YYEEEE. This CDR3 is 16 amino acids long. The J segment lost 4 bases and the V segment lost 0 bases, leaving 6 bases of the junction unmatched. The CDR3 loop is CASSLGSRGFTGELFF. CDR3 in DNA: TGTGCCAGCAGCTTGGGCTCCAGGGGGTTCACCGGGGAGCTGTTTTTT.

The chain carries TRBV5-1 and TRBJ1-1; D may be TRBD1 (5 bases). The CDR3 sequence is 16 residues long. The ends were cut back, 4 bases at V and 0 bases at J, with 16 bases in the middle. The germline V gene encodes CDR1 SGHRS and CDR2 YFSETQ. CDR3 nucleotide sequence: TGCGCCAGCAGCCCGCGGGACGGAAGAATGAACACTGAAGCTTTCTTT. It codes for CASSPRDGRMNTEAFF.

The chain combines TRBV28 with TRBJ2-7, with 8 bases identical to TRBD1. V shed 4 bases and J 1 base; nucleotides not matched to a gene: 9. CDR1 MDHEN and CDR2 SYDVKM come from the germline V gene. The CDR3 consists of 16 residues. The DNA for the CDR3 is TGTGCCAGCAGTTCCTCAATCAGGACAGGGTCCTACGAGCAGTACTTC. Translated, it gives CASSSSIRTGSYEQYF.

This clone was seen once. The genes are TRBV30 and TRBJ2-2; weak D call: TRBD1 (6 bases). The CDR3 has 14 amino acids. V was cut by 3 bases and J by 0 bases, with 8 bases left in between. The germline CDR1 and CDR2 sequences are GTSNPN and SVGIG (reference sequence). CDR3: CAWRDSANTGELFF. The CDR3 region has the DNA TGTGCCTGGAGGGACAGCGCGAACACCGGGGAGCTGTTTTTT.

The chain is built from TRBV4-3 and TRBJ2-7; 16 positions agree with TRBD2. Per the germline V gene, CDR1 is LGHNA and CDR2 is YSLEER. Unmatched junction bases numbered 6, after V lost 0 bases and J lost 10 bases. The CDR3 sequence is 16 residues long. The CDR3 coding sequence is TGCGCCAGCAGCCAAGACCGGGGACTAGCGGGAGGGTTTCAGTACTTC. Encoded protein: CASSQDRGLAGGFQYF.

This clone was recorded a few times. The chain has TRBV25-1 and TRBJ2-7; TRBD2 aligns across 7 bases. J lost 10 bases, V lost 0 bases, and 6 bases had no gene match. Germline-derived CDR1 and CDR2 are MGHDK and SYGVNS. This CDR3 comprises 13 residues. The CDR3: CASSEYGGREQYF. CDR3 nucleotides: TGTGCCAGCAGTGAATATGGTGGGAGGGAACAGTACTTC.

V and J are TRBV11-3 and TRBJ2-3; unclear D gene. Germline values: CDR1 SGHNT, CDR2 YENEEA. Between the trimmed V and J ends, which lost 1 base and 5 bases, there was a span of 10 bases. This CDR3 is 14 amino acids long. The CDR3 loop is CASSLGWAQDTQYF. For the CDR3, the DNA is TGTGCCAGCAGCTTAGGGTGGGCCCAAGATACGCAGTATTTT.

V and J are TRBV19 and TRBJ2-3; 10 bases are a match to TRBD1. The CDR3 sequence is 14 residues long. The V segment lost 7 bases and the J segment 5 bases; nucleotides outside the gene matches: 6. The germline gives CDR1 LNHDA, CDR2 SQIVND (reference sequence). The CDR3 spells CASNPGQGGDTQYF. The CDR3 coding sequence is TGTGCCAGTAATCCAGGACAGGGGGGAGATACGCAGTATTTT. The whole variable domain, remainder taken from reference TRBV19 and TRBJ2-3, is DGGITQSPKYLFRKEGQNVTLSCEQNLNHDAMYWYRQDPGQGLRLIYYSQIVNDFQKGDIAEGYSVSREKKESFPLTVTSAQKNPTAFYLCASNPGQGGDTQYFGPGTRLTVL.

The chain joins TRBV2 to TRBJ1-1; no clear D gene. V gave up 6 bases and J gave up 4 bases, with 15 bases separating them. The CDR3 covers 14 residues. CDR1 is SNHLY, CDR2 FYNNEI, per germline. CDR3 protein: CASSPFSRPTEAFF. The CDR3, as DNA: TGTGCCAGCAGCCCATTTTCTAGGCCCACTGAAGCTTTCTTT.

This chain connects TRBV4-3 to TRBJ2-7; the D gene is possibly TRBD1 (5 bases). This CDR3 spans 14 amino acids. Trimming pared 1 base from V and 6 bases from J, leaving 13 bases between. Germline CDR1 reads LGHNA; CDR2 reads YSLEER. CDR3 DNA: TGCGCCAGCAGCCAAGGACAGTCCCTCGGCGAGCAGTACTTC. Translating it yields CASSQGQSLGEQYF.

The CDR3 reads CASSIGFLAGSSYNEQFF. The CDR3 DNA is TGTGCCAGTAGTATAGGTTTCCTAGCGGGTAGCTCCTACAATGAGCAGTTCTTC. The gene calls are TRBV19 and TRBJ2-1; 8 positions match TRBD2. The ends lost 1 base at V and 0 bases at J; junction bases unmatched: 8. The CDR3 consists of 18 residues. In germline, CDR1 is LNHDA, CDR2 SQIVND (reference sequence).

This rearrangement joins TRBV11-2 to TRBJ2-7; no clear D gene. There are 13 residues in the CDR3. V gave up 3 bases and J gave up 0 bases, with 6 bases separating them. In germline, CDR1 is SGHAT, CDR2 FQNNGV. DNA of the CDR3: TGTGCCAGCAGCTTCCAGGTCTCCTACGAGCAGTACTTC. This gives the protein CASSFQVSYEQYF.

This clone is categorized as medium-sized. CDR3 DNA sequence: TGTGCCAGCACCGGGACAGAAGCGGAATCCACTGAAGCTTTCTTT. Encoded protein: CASTGTEAESTEAFF. This chain uses TRBV2 with TRBJ1-1, with 7 bases that match TRBD1. With V trimmed by 7 bases and J by 4 bases, 12 bases remained unmatched. CDR1 and CDR2 (germline): SNHLY, FYNNEI. This CDR3 region has 15 residues.

V gene TRBV5-4 combines with J gene TRBJ1-6, with 8 bases identical to TRBD1. V lost 4 bases to trimming and J lost 4 bases; unmatched junction nucleotides: 4. The CDR3 totals 15 residues. The germline V gene encodes CDR1 SGHNT and CDR2 YYREEE (reference sequence). The CDR3 region has the DNA TGTGCCAGCAGCGGACAGGGTTTATATAATTCACCCCTCCACTTT. This translates into CASSGQGLYNSPLHF.

This chain links TRBV6-6 with TRBJ2-1, with 10 nucleotides matching TRBD2. CDR1 and CDR2 from the germline V gene are MNHNY and SVGAGI (reference sequence). The CDR3 spans 15 residues. J was trimmed by 9 bases and V by 5 bases; bases with no gene match: 10. CDR3 sequence: CASSRPAGGQVEQFF. For the CDR3, the DNA is TGTGCCAGCAGTAGACCAGCGGGAGGGCAGGTTGAGCAGTTCTTC.

The chain has TRBV5-1 and TRBJ1-5, with 9 nucleotides matching TRBD1. In germline, CDR1 is SGHRS, CDR2 YFSETQ. The trim removed 4 bases at V and 6 bases at J, leaving 8 bases unmatched. The CDR3 length is 15 residues. DNA for the CDR3: TGCGCCAGCAGCCCGACGGGGACAGGGTTTCAGCCCCAGCATTTT. This encodes CASSPTGTGFQPQHF. The full variable domain, with the rest looked up from reference TRBV5-1 and TRBJ1-5, is KAGVTQTPRYLIKTRGQQVTLSCSPISGHRSVSWYQQTPGQGLQFLFEYFSETQRNKGNFPGRFSGRQFSNSRSEMNVSTLELGDSALYLCASSPTGTGFQPQHFGDGTRLSIL.

The CDR3 reads CASHTDGNTEAFF. CDR3 in DNA: TGTGCCAGCCACACAGATGGGAACACTGAAGCTTTCTTT. This chain uses TRBV2 with TRBJ1-1; the D is unclear. The V end lost 8 bases, the J end lost 1 base, and 11 bases lay between the germline ends. CDR3 length: 13 amino acids. Per germline, CDR1 SNHLY and CDR2 FYNNEI.

This clone showed up just a few times. A junction boundary mismatches the germline segment, possibly from a read error. The chain has TRBV25-1 and TRBJ2-7; D is perhaps TRBD2 (6 bases). Per the germline V gene, CDR1 is MGHDK and CDR2 is SYGVNS. The CDR3 runs to 15 residues. The CDR3 sequence is CASSEYAGPSYEQYF. The CDR3 DNA reads TGCGCCAGCAGTGAGTACGCGGGACCCTCCTACGAGCAGTACTTC.

The rearrangement links TRBV6-5 to TRBJ1-1; D unresolved. The CDR3 contains 12 residues. V was trimmed by 6 bases and J by 1 base, leaving 6 bases between them. Germline-derived CDR1 and CDR2 are MNHEY and SVGAGI. The DNA for the CDR3 is TGTGCCAGCAGAGCACCGAACACTGAAGCTTTCTTT. It yields the protein CASRAPNTEAFF.

The chain carries TRBV30 and TRBJ2-6, with D perhaps TRBD2 (6 bases). Germline V gives CDR1 GTSNPN, CDR2 SVGIG (reference sequence). With 6 bases removed from V and 4 bases from J, the gap between germline ends came to 13 bases. CDR3 length: 14 residues. CDR3 residues: CACRGLQGANVLTF. CDR3 nucleotides: TGTGCCTGCCGGGGACTCCAGGGGGCCAACGTCCTGACTTTC. Full variable domain (remainder filled in from reference TRBV30 and TRBJ2-6): SQTIHQWPATLVQPVGSPLSLECTVEGTSNPNLYWYRQAAGRGLQLLFYSVGIGQISSEVPQNLSASRPQDRQFILSSKKLLLSDSGFYLCACRGLQGANVLTFGAGSRLTVL.

This CDR3 reads CASSPVQGLNTEAFF. CDR3 DNA sequence: TGTGCCAGCTCACCAGTACAGGGTCTGAACACTGAAGCTTTCTTT. The V gene is TRBV18, the J gene TRBJ1-1, with D tentatively TRBD1 (6 bases). Trimming pared 2 bases from V and 0 bases from J, leaving 10 bases between. The germline V gene has CDR1 KGHSH and CDR2 LQKENI. The CDR3 covers 15 residues.